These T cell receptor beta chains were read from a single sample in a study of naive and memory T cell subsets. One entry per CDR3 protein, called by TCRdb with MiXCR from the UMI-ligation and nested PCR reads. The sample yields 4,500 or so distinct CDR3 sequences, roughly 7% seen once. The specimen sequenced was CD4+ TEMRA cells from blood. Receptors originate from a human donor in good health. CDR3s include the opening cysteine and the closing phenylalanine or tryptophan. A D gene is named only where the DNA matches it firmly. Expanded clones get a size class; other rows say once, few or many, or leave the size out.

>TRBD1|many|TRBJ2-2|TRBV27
TGTGCCAGCAGTTTATTCGACAGGGGGATCACCGGGGAGCTGTTTTTT
CASSLFDRGITGELFF
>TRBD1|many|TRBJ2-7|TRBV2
TGTGCCAGCAGCTCCCCAGGGGGCGCGGGGGAGCAGTACTTC
CASSSPGGAGEQYF
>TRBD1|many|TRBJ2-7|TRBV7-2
TGTGCCAGCAGCGAGTCCGGGACAGGGGCCTACGAGCAGTACTTC
CASSESGTGAYEQYF
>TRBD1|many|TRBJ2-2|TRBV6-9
TGTGCCAGCAGTTATTCATCAGGGGGGAACACCGGGGAGCTGTTTTTT
CASSYSSGGNTGELFF
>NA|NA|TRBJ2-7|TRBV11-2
TGTGCCAGCAGCTTAGACGGCCGGCAGTACTTC
CASSLDGRQYF
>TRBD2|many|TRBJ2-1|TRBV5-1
TGCGCCAGCAGGAAGCGGGAGGAGCTCTACAATGAGCAGTTCTTC
CASRKREELYNEQFF
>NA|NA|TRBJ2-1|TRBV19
TGTGCCAGTAGTATAAGGTCAGGGGGGGGGGAGGAGCAGTTCTTC
CASSIRSGGGEEQFF
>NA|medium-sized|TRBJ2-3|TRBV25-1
TGTGCCAGCAGTGGACTATATACGCAGTATTTT
CASSGLYTQYF
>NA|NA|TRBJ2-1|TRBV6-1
TGTGCCAGCAGTGAAGGACTCAATGCCAATGAGCAGTTCTTC
CASSEGLNANEQFF
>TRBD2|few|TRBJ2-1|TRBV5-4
TGTGCCAGCAGCTTGCGAAGGACTAGCGGGATTAGTATGCAGTTCTTC
CASSLRRTSGISMQFF